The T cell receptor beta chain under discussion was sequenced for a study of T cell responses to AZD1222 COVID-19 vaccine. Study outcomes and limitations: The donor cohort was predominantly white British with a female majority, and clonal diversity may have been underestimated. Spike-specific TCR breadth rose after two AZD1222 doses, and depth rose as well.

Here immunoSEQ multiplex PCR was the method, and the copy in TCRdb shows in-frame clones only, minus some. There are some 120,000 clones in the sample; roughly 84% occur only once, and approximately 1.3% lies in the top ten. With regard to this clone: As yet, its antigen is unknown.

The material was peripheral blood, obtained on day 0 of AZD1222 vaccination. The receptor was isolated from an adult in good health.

The CDR3: CASSPRTIRGGVGIGTEAFF. For the CDR3, the DNA is TGTGCCAGCTCACCACGGACCATACGCGGTGGTGTCGGTATAGGCACTGAAGCTTTCTTT. V gene TRBV18 combines with J gene TRBJ1-1; D unresolved. Per the germline V gene, CDR1 is KGHSH and CDR2 is LQKENI. The length of the CDR3 is 20 residues. Trimming stripped 1 base from V and 4 bases from J, with 28 bases between.